This is a list of T cell receptor beta chains from one sample in a study of blood T cell repertoires in COVID-19. Produced via immunoSEQ multiplex PCR; TCRdb's table is partial and in-frame only. Found here are 370,000 or so clones, about 80% of them singletons; the top ten hold 0.85% to 1.3%. Sequences were obtained from peripheral blood. These receptors were taken from a human donor with acute or convalescent COVID-19. The donor label of this sample is uncertain. Both conserved end residues are part of each CDR3. The D gene is left open where the match is weak. Some rows mark clone size as missing; the rest say once, few, many or name a class of expanded clone.

TRBD1,NA,TRBJ1-2,TRBV2,TGTGCCAGGACCCGCGGGACAGGGTATGGCTACACCTTC,CARTRGTGYGYTF
TRBD1,NA,TRBJ2-7,TRBV5-1,TGCGCCAGCAGTTCCGGACAGGGATCCTACGAGCAGTACTTC,CASSSGQGSYEQYF
NA,NA,TRBJ1-1,TRBV11-3,TGTGCCAGCAGCTTAGATCTAGGGGGGGACACTGAAGCTTTCTTT,CASSLDLGGDTEAFF
NA,NA,TRBJ2-2,TRBV5-5,TGTGCCAGCAGCTACAGATCCGAACGCGGGGAGCTGTTTTTT,CASSYRSERGELFF
TRBD1,NA,TRBJ2-6,TRBV5-1,TGCGCCAGCAGCACTGGGGACAGAATCAACTCTGGGGCCAACGTCCTGACTTTC,CASSTGDRINSGANVLTF
TRBD2,NA,TRBJ2-1,TRBV5-1,TGCGCCAGCAGCTCCGGCGGCGGGGGGACCTTCAATGAGCAGTTCTTC,CASSSGGGGTFNEQFF
TRBD1,few,TRBJ2-7,TRBV2,TGTGCCAGCACGGGACAGGGAGGCTACGAGCAGTACTTC,CASTGQGGYEQYF
NA,NA,TRBJ1-3,TRBV30,TGTGCCTGGAGCGGAGGCTTGAGCTCTGGAAACACCATATATTTT,CAWSGGLSSGNTIYF
NA,NA,TRBJ1-2,TRBV5-1,TGCGCCAGCAGCTTGGCGGCGGCTAACTATGGCTACACCTTC,CASSLAAANYGYTF
TRBD1,NA,TRBJ1-2,TRBV5-5,TGTGCCAGCAGCTTGGTGCCCGGACAGGGGTTTGGCTACACCTTC,CASSLVPGQGFGYTF
NA,NA,TRBJ1-1,TRBV9,TGTGCCAGCAGCGTAGAGGGCAGGGTCACTGAAGCTTTCTTT,CASSVEGRVTEAFF
NA,NA,TRBJ1-2,TRBV19,TGTGCCAGTCGGGTCGACGGCCAGTATGGCTACACCTTC,CASRVDGQYGYTF
NA,few,TRBJ1-6,TRBV5-1,TGCGCCAGCAGCTTGGTGTTCGGGGGGTCCAATTCACCCCTCCACTTT,CASSLVFGGSNSPLHF
NA,NA,TRBJ2-7,TRBV28,TGTGCCAGCAGTTTAGGGCAGCTCTCCTACGAGCAGTACTTC,CASSLGQLSYEQYF
TRBD1,NA,TRBJ1-2,TRBV25-1,TGTGCCAGCAGTGGGGGGACAGCTCGTGGCTACACCTTC,CASSGGTARGYTF
TRBD1,NA,TRBJ1-4,TRBV29-1,TGCAGCGTTTACGAGGGGCAGGGGGCTAATAATGAAAAACTGTTTTTT,CSVYEGQGANNEKLFF
TRBD1,NA,TRBJ1-1,TRBV12-3/TRBV12-4,TGTGCCAGCACCTCCGGGCAGGGGGCTGAAGCTTTCTTT,CASTSGQGAEAFF
TRBD2,NA,TRBJ2-1,TRBV9,TGTGCCAGCAGCGTAGGGGGAGCGGGAGCCTATTACGATGAGCAGTTCTTC,CASSVGGAGAYYDEQFF
TRBD1,NA,TRBJ2-2,TRBV3-1/TRBV3-2,TGTGCCAGCAGCCACGGGACAGGGATGGACGGGGAGCTGTTTTTT,CASSHGTGMDGELFF
TRBD2,NA,TRBJ2-1,TRBV11-2,TGTGCCAGCAGCCCAACCAGCGGGGGGGCCTGGCAGTTCTTC,CASSPTSGGAWQFF
TRBD1,NA,TRBJ1-4,TRBV6-5,TGTGCCAGCAGCGGCCAGACAGGGAAGGTTGCAAAACTGTTTTTT,CASSGQTGKVAKLFF
NA,NA,TRBJ1-1,TRBV7-9,TGTGCCAGCAGCTTAGATTACAGGAGGAACACTGAAGCTTTCTTT,CASSLDYRRNTEAFF
TRBD1,NA,TRBJ1-2,TRBV6-5,TGTGCCAGCAGTTATGCCCGGACAGGGACCTATGGCTACACCTTC,CASSYARTGTYGYTF
TRBD1,NA,TRBJ1-2,TRBV12-3/TRBV12-4,TGTGCCAGCAGTGGGGGACAGCCTTGGGGCTACACCTTC,CASSGGQPWGYTF
NA,NA,TRBJ2-2,TRBV4-2,TGTGCCAGCAGCCAGGCCGGGACTTCGAACACCGGGGAGCTGTTTTTT,CASSQAGTSNTGELFF
NA,NA,TRBJ1-2,TRBV27,TGTGCCAGCAGTTTAACAGGGTACCCAACTGGGGGCTACACCTTC,CASSLTGYPTGGYTF
NA,NA,TRBJ2-7,TRBV18,TGTGCCAGCTCACCCGCCGGGGGTTCCTACGAGCAGTACTTC,CASSPAGGSYEQYF
NA,NA,TRBJ1-3,TRBV5-1,TGCGCCAGCAGCCTCGGACGGGAAAACACCATATATTTT,CASSLGRENTIYF
NA,once,TRBJ1-5,TRBV6-5,TGTGCCAGCGGTAAACAGTTTAGCAATCAGCCCCAGCATTTT,CASGKQFSNQPQHF
NA,few,TRBJ1-5,TRBV12-3/TRBV12-4,TGTGCCAGCAGTTGGGGGGAAGTAGGCCTCGCGTATTTT,CASSWGEVGLAYF
NA,NA,TRBJ2-2,TRBV11-3,TGTGCCAGCAGCCTCGTCCTAGGGGCGAAGACCGGGGAGCTGTTTTTT,CASSLVLGAKTGELFF
NA,once,TRBJ1-5,TRBV5-5,TGTGCCAGCAGCTTTTTTGCAGGGGGCAATCAGCCCCAGCATTTT,CASSFFAGGNQPQHF
NA,NA,TRBJ2-1,TRBV19,TGTGCCAGTAGTACTTTTCAGAATGAGCAGTTCTTC,CASSTFQNEQFF
TRBD1,NA,TRBJ1-1,TRBV5-5,TGTGCCAGCAGCTTAGGTGCAGGGGGAACTGAAGCTTTCTTT,CASSLGAGGTEAFF
NA,once,TRBJ2-5,TRBV7-8,TGTGCCAGCAGCTTAGCCCGCGGCATAGAGACCCAGTACTTC,CASSLARGIETQYF
NA,many,TRBJ1-5,TRBV2,TGTGCCAGCAGTGAACAGGGTGCGAGCAATCAGCCCCAGCATTTT,CASSEQGASNQPQHF
NA,many,TRBJ1-5,TRBV6-4,TGTGCCAGCAGCCGACAGTTAAATCAGCCCCAGCATTTT,CASSRQLNQPQHF
NA,NA,TRBJ1-1,TRBV2,TGTGCCAGCAGTGCAATCGTAGGGGGTGAAACTGAAGCTTTCTTT,CASSAIVGGETEAFF
TRBD1,NA,TRBJ2-7,TRBV27,TGTGCCAGCAGTTTGGGACAGGGGGCGGACGAGCAGTACTTC,CASSLGQGADEQYF
NA,NA,TRBJ2-2,TRBV7-2,TGTGCCAGCAGCTTTATGGGGGGGAACACCGGGGAGCTGTTTTTT,CASSFMGGNTGELFF
TRBD1,NA,TRBJ1-2,TRBV6-5,TGTGCCAGCAGGAGACAGGGGGCCGGCTACACCTTC,CASRRQGAGYTF
NA,NA,TRBJ2-5,TRBV6-2/TRBV6-3,TGTGCCAGCAGCTGGACTGAGGAGACCCAGTACTTC,CASSWTEETQYF
NA,NA,TRBJ2-1,TRBV21-1,TGTGCCAGCATCGAGTCCAAGACTAGCGGGGGGTACAATGAGCAGTTCTTC,CASIESKTSGGYNEQFF
NA,NA,TRBJ1-2,TRBV6-5,TGTGCCAGCAGTACAGGGTACTATGGCTACACCTTC,CASSTGYYGYTF
TRBD1,NA,TRBJ1-1,TRBV4-1,TGCGCCAGCAGCCGAACAGGGGCCGGGGGGGGCCTGAACACTGAAGCTTTCTTT,CASSRTGAGGGLNTEAFF
NA,NA,TRBJ2-7,TRBV4-2,TGTGCCAGCAGCCAAGATCAAGTTTTTCTTAGCTCCTACGAGCAGTACTTC,CASSQDQVFLSSYEQYF
NA,NA,TRBJ1-2,TRBV28,TGTGCCAGCATCCCTTCTCAACCGGGTCTTGAGGATGGCTACACCTTC,CASIPSQPGLEDGYTF
TRBD1,NA,TRBJ1-6,TRBV6-5,TGTGCCAGCAGTTACCGGGGACAGGTCTATTCACCCCTCCACTTT,CASSYRGQVYSPLHF
NA,few,TRBJ2-5,TRBV7-2,TGTGCCAGCAGCCCTCTAGGGGGGGGTCTCAAAGAGACCCAGTACTTC,CASSPLGGGLKETQYF
NA,NA,TRBJ2-1,TRBV7-2,TGTGCCAGCAGCTTATTTCCCCTTTTAAATGAGCAGTTCTTC,CASSLFPLLNEQFF
TRBD2,NA,TRBJ2-7,TRBV30,TGTGCCTGGAGTTTTGGGGAGGGCGAGCAGTACTTC,CAWSFGEGEQYF
NA,few,TRBJ1-3,TRBV18,TGTGCCAGCTCACCTAATATGGTGGAGTCGGGAAACACCATATATTTT,CASSPNMVESGNTIYF
NA,NA,TRBJ1-2,TRBV18,TGTGCCAGCTCACCCGGAACAGCCTATGGCTACACCTTC,CASSPGTAYGYTF